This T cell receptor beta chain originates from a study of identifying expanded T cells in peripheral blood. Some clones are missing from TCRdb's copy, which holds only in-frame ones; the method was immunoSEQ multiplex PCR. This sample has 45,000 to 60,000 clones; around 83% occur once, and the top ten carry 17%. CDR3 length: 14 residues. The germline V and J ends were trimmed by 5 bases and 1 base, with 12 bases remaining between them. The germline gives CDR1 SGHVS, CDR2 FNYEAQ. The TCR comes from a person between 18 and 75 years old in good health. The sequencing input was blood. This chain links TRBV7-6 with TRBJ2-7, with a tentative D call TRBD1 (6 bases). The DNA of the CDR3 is TGTGCCAGCAGCCCTCTAGGACAGTCCTACGAGCAGTACTTC. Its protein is CASSPLGQSYEQYF.